These T cell receptor beta chains were read from a single sample in a study of graft-versus-host responses after intestinal transplantation. The table came from immunoSEQ multiplex PCR; TCRdb's copy has only in-frame clones and leaves some out. The table has over 75,000 clones, about 89% seen once; the top ten hold approximately 0.35%. These receptors lack a known antigen. Sequences were derived from unstimulated CD4+ T cells sorted from spleen or lymph node cells, sampled before intestinal transplant. The receptors come from a human donor who received an intestinal transplant. CDR3s leave out the opening cysteine and the closing phenylalanine or tryptophan. The order of the fields is J gene, clone size, V gene, CDR3 protein. Clone size is shown for a subset of rows, as once, few, many or a class of expanded clone.

TRBJ2-1	NA	TRBV2	ASRNRLAGINEQF
TRBJ1-2	NA	TRBV18	ASSPLQESYGYT
TRBJ2-1	NA	TRBV28	ASSLGMLKQF
TRBJ2-2	NA	TRBV10-3	AIMRTGNTGELF
TRBJ1-6	NA	TRBV2	ASSYRAVVDNSPLH
TRBJ1-2	once	TRBV7-2	ASSLDSRGTYGYT
TRBJ1-2	NA	TRBV6-1	ASSVSLGADGYT
TRBJ1-1	NA	TRBV18	ASSLRDVGENTEAF
TRBJ2-1	NA	TRBV25-1	ASSHPPGNNEQF
TRBJ2-7	NA	TRBV5-6	ASRLAGGSEQY
TRBJ1-6	NA	TRBV27	ASRMRDRDNSPLH
TRBJ1-1	NA	TRBV4-1	ASSQMDRAGENTEAF
TRBJ2-1	NA	TRBV7-3	ASSLSRGSSYNEQF